This TCR beta chain was identified in a study of identical twins. This clonotype appeared a few times. A single record per CDR3 protein comes from TCRdb applying MiXCR to the 5' RACE reads. The sample has about 690,000 distinct CDR3 sequences, around 5.7% seen once. The sequence came from a man younger than 35 in good health. The source material was naive T cells sorted from blood.

The CDR3 region is CASGQYQPQHF. The CDR3 nucleotides are TGTGCCAGCGGCCAATATCAGCCCCAGCATTTT. This chain connects TRBV27 to TRBJ1-5, with no clear D. The CDR3 extends over 11 amino acids. V was pared by 8 bases and J by 5 bases, with 7 bases between. Germline V gives CDR1 MNHEY, CDR2 SMNVEV (reference sequence).